These 13 T cell receptor beta chains share one sample of origin, sequenced in a study of CD8+CD57+ T cells in acquired aplastic anemia. Genomic DNA served as template for TCR beta VDJ and CDR3 profiling. TCRdb re-derived calls from the reads in MiXCR, one entry per CDR3 protein. The repertoire holds roughly 150,000 distinct CDR3 sequences, with around 40% as singletons. The sequencing sample was made of sorted CD4+, CD8+, or CD8+CD57+ T cells (not recorded which) from PBMCs. The receptors here all came from a human donor in good health.

Remarks on this clonotype: A much larger clone differs from this one at a single base, so this may be a read error. V is TRBV5-1 and J is TRBJ1-5, with D hard to call. This CDR3 is 14 amino acids long. Germline V gene data show CDR1 as SGHRS and CDR2 as YFSETQ. CDR3 sequence: CASSMDGQNQSQHF. As DNA, the CDR3 is TGCGCCAGCAGCATGGACGGGCAGAATCAGTCCCAGCATTTT. Variable domain in full (rest from reference TRBV5-1 and TRBJ1-5): KAGVTQTPRYLIKTRGQQVTLSCSPISGHRSVSWYQQTPGQGLQFLFEYFSETQRNKGNFPGRFSGRQFSNSRSEMNVSTLELGDSALYLCASSMDGQNQSQHFGDGTRLSIL.

The chain couples TRBV7-2 to TRBJ2-7; possible D gene TRBD2, 5 bases. Germline V gene sequence: CDR1 SGHTA, CDR2 FQGNSA. CDR3 size: 13 residues. V was trimmed by 3 bases and J by 5 bases, leaving 11 bases between them. In nucleotides, the CDR3 is TGTGCCAGCAGCTTGTTCGGGAAGAACGAGCAGTACTTC. Protein sequence: CASSLFGKNEQYF.

The chain recombines TRBV7-9 with TRBJ1-1, with D possibly being TRBD1 (5 bases). This CDR3 contains 14 residues. V lost 4 bases to trimming and J lost 7 bases, with 16 bases between them. CDR1 is SEHNR, CDR2 FQNEAQ, per germline (reference sequence). This CDR3 reads CASSSYGQDGEAFF. The DNA for the CDR3 is TGTGCCAGCAGCTCTTACGGACAAGACGGTGAAGCTTTCTTT.

This chain joins TRBV20-1 and TRBJ2-3, with D perhaps assigned TRBD1 or TRBD2 (6 bases each). In germline, CDR1 is DFQATT, CDR2 SNEGSKA (reference sequence). The V end lost 1 base, the J end lost 2 bases, and 13 bases lay between the germline ends. The CDR3 has 15 residues. CDR3: CSARAWTGATDTQYF. The CDR3 DNA reads as TGCAGTGCTAGAGCCTGGACGGGGGCCACAGATACGCAGTATTTT.

This clonotype was found many times. The chain has TRBV12-5 and TRBJ1-1; 10 bases are shared with TRBD1. The V segment lost 9 bases and the J segment 5 bases; nucleotides outside the gene matches: 9. CDR1 is LGHNT, CDR2 FRNRAP, per germline. This CDR3 spans 14 amino acids. The DNA of the CDR3 is TGTGCTAGCCAGGTAGACAGGGGGCCGACTGAAGCTTTCTTT. Residues: CASQVDRGPTEAFF.

The J gene is TRBJ2-3, the V gene TRBV7-9; D is unclear. V shed 5 bases and J shed 3 bases, with 12 bases lying between them. The V gene's germline CDR1 is SEHNR and CDR2 FQNEAQ (reference sequence). The CDR3 covers 14 residues. The CDR3 region has the DNA TGTGCCAGCAGCCCCCTTCTCGTTACAGATACGCAGTATTTT. Its protein product is CASSPLLVTDTQYF.

This clonotype was observed many times. The chain employs TRBV20-1 and TRBJ1-2; TRBD1 is a possible D gene (5 bases). Trimming pared 0 bases from V and 7 bases from J, leaving 12 bases between. The CDR3 has 13 residues. Germline CDR1 reads DFQATT; CDR2 reads SNEGSKA (reference sequence). The CDR3 is CSARDRLGGGYTF. The CDR3 DNA reads as TGCAGTGCTAGAGATCGACTGGGGGGTGGCTACACCTTC.

V usage is TRBV7-9 and J usage is TRBJ1-5; D is undetermined. CDR1 SEHNR and CDR2 FQNEAQ come from the germline V gene (reference sequence). Trimming cost V 3 bases and J 9 bases, with 9 bases left between them. The CDR3 is 12 amino acids. This CDR3 reads CASSLPDRPQHF. The CDR3, as DNA: TGTGCCAGCAGCTTGCCCGATCGGCCCCAGCATTTT.

This clonotype was observed at least ten times. This chain links TRBV9 with TRBJ2-2; TRBD2 agrees at 9 bases. The CDR3 loop spans 17 amino acids. CDR1 is SGDLS, CDR2 YYNGEE, per germline. The ends lost 4 bases at V and 2 bases at J; junction bases unmatched: 9. The CDR3 DNA reads as TGTGCCAGCAGCAAAAGCGGGGGGAATTATAACACCGGGGAGCTGTTTTTT. As protein: CASSKSGGNYNTGELFF. The complete variable domain, with remaining parts taken from reference TRBV9 and TRBJ2-2, reads DSGVTQTPKHLITATGQRVTLRCSPRSGDLSVYWYQQSLDQGLQFLIQYYNGEERAKGNILERFSAQQFPDLHSELNLSSLELGDSALYFCASSKSGGNYNTGELFFGEGSRLTVL.

The chain links TRBV29-1 to TRBJ1-5, with D unresolved. Per the germline V gene, CDR1 is SQVTM and CDR2 is ANQGSEA. CDR3 size: 17 residues. V dropped 5 bases and J dropped 0 bases, with 20 bases sitting between them. The CDR3 reads CSVSESTVYYSNQPQHF. DNA of the CDR3: TGCAGCGTTTCCGAATCGACCGTCTACTATAGCAATCAGCCCCAGCATTTT.

This clonotype was recorded many times. J is TRBJ2-1 and V is TRBV7-3, with D tentatively TRBD2 (6 bases). The V gene lost 5 bases and the J gene lost 9 bases, with 17 bases spanning the gap. This CDR3 is 14 amino acids long. Germline CDR1 SGHTA, CDR2 FQGTGA. The CDR3 nucleotides are TGTGCCAGCAGCCCGGACGGGGGTAGCCCTGAGCAGTTCTTC. Its protein is CASSPDGGSPEQFF.

The CDR3: CASSGRANYGYTF. DNA for the CDR3: TGTGCCAGCAGTGGCAGGGCTAACTATGGCTACACCTTC. This chain links TRBV2 with TRBJ1-2, with D tentatively TRBD1 (5 bases). Germline-derived CDR1 and CDR2 are SNHLY and FYNNEI. The CDR3 is 13 residues long. The ends were cut back, 4 bases at V and 0 bases at J, with 6 bases in the middle.

V usage is TRBV19 and J usage is TRBJ1-3; D is ambiguous. Trimming left V 6 bases short and J 2 bases short, with 8 bases between. The CDR3 totals 13 residues. CDR1 and CDR2 (germline): LNHDA, SQIVND (reference sequence). The DNA for the CDR3 is TGTGCCAGTAGAACCCCTCCTGGAAACACCATATATTTT. It codes for CASRTPPGNTIYF.